A single sample gave rise to the 27 T cell receptor beta chains below, sequenced in a study of T cells after yellow fever vaccination. Via MiXCR, TCRdb re-called the 5' RACE reads, giving one row per CDR3 protein. The profile shows some 350,000 distinct CDR3 sequences, 4.1% of them singletons. The material was PBMCs, obtained 5 days after the yellow fever booster vaccination. The source is a man younger than 30 who received the YFV17D yellow fever vaccine.

The J gene is TRBJ1-2, the V gene TRBV5-4, with a weak D call TRBD1 (6 bases). This CDR3 has 13 residues. The ends were cut back, 5 bases at V and 5 bases at J, with 13 bases in the middle. Germline V gene lookup returns CDR1 SGHNT and CDR2 YYREEE (reference sequence). Written as DNA, the CDR3 is TGTGCCAGCAGATCTGGACAGAGATATGGCTACACCTTC. The encoded protein is CASRSGQRYGYTF.

This sequence joins TRBV25-1 and TRBJ2-3, with 8 bases matching TRBD2. Germline V lookup: CDR1 MGHDK, CDR2 SYGVNS. V was clipped by 1 base and J by 1 base; unmatched bases: 4. The CDR3 consists of 16 residues. The CDR3 DNA follows: TGTGCCAGCAGTGAATTTGTAGCGGGGCGCACAGATACGCAGTATTTT. Amino acid sequence: CASSEFVAGRTDTQYF. Supplemented by reference TRBV25-1 and TRBJ2-3, the full variable domain reads EADIYQTPRYLVIGTGKKITLECSQTMGHDKMYWYQQDPGMELHLIHYSYGVNSTEKGDLSSESTVSRIRTEHFPLTLESARPSHTSQYLCASSEFVAGRTDTQYFGPGTRLTVL.

This clonotype was seen repeatedly, ten times or more. The V call is TRBV5-4, the J call TRBJ2-1; D may be TRBD1 (6 bases). CDR1 SGHNT and CDR2 YYREEE come from the germline V gene (reference sequence). The CDR3 is 17 amino acids. Trimming shortened V by 3 bases and J by 8 bases, and 24 bases separated the two germline ends. This CDR3 reads CASSWDDVGAFVHEQFF. The CDR3 nucleotides are TGTGCCAGCAGCTGGGATGATGTGGGGGCTTTCGTCCATGAGCAGTTCTTC.

This clonotype was observed a few times. This rearrangement joins TRBV18 to TRBJ2-7; possible D gene TRBD2, 6 bases. This CDR3 region has 13 residues. Trimming pared 3 bases from V and 6 bases from J, leaving 12 bases between. Germline values: CDR1 KGHSH, CDR2 LQKENI. CDR3: CASSPGLWGEQYV. The CDR3 DNA sequence: TGTGCCAGCTCACCGGGACTTTGGGGCGAGCAGTACGTC.

The chain is built from TRBV12-3 or TRBV12-4 and TRBJ2-1; the D gene could be TRBD1 or TRBD2 (6 bases each). The CDR3 extends over 13 amino acids. V was trimmed by 10 bases and J by 1 base, leaving 11 bases between them. The CDR3 region is CATRGGSYNEQFF. The CDR3 DNA sequence: TGTGCCACCCGAGGGGGGTCCTACAATGAGCAGTTCTTC.

The rearrangement links TRBV5-1 to TRBJ2-2; perhaps TRBD1 as D (5 bases). From germline, CDR1 is SGHRS and CDR2 YFSETQ. The CDR3 length is 15 residues. Trimming stripped 0 bases from V and 8 bases from J, with 14 bases between. CDR3 coding DNA: TGCGCCAGCAGCTTGGCCAGGGCCCCTTGGGGGGAGCTGTTTTTT. This codes for CASSLARAPWGELFF. The full variable domain, in which reference TRBV5-1 and TRBJ2-2 provide the parts outside the CDR3, is KAGVTQTPRYLIKTRGQQVTLSCSPISGHRSVSWYQQTPGQGLQFLFEYFSETQRNKGNFPGRFSGRQFSNSRSEMNVSTLELGDSALYLCASSLARAPWGELFFGEGSRLTVL.

In this sample, this clonotype turned up many times. V and J are TRBV6-2 or TRBV6-3 and TRBJ2-7; perhaps D is TRBD1 or TRBD2 (6 bases each). CDR3 length: 18 amino acids. In germline, CDR1 is MNHEY, CDR2 SVGEGT. V was clipped by 8 bases and J by 3 bases, with 29 bases between them. The CDR3 coding sequence is TGTGCCAGCTTCTCGGGGCGGCAACCTCGTAGGGGGGTCTACGAGCAGTACGTC. This encodes CASFSGRQPRRGVYEQYV.

The V and J genes are TRBV7-2 and TRBJ2-3; D gene uncertain. This CDR3 is built from 12 residues. Deletions cut 5 bases from V and 7 bases from J, with 10 bases between. The germline V gene encodes CDR1 SGHTA and CDR2 FQGNSA. The CDR3 bases are TGTGCCAGCAGCAGGGATGCCAATACGCAGTATTTT. It codes for CASSRDANTQYF.

This clonotype has at least ten counts. This chain uses TRBV29-1 with TRBJ2-3; a weak D match, TRBD1 (6 bases). Trimming took 7 bases from V and 3 from J, leaving 20 bases between them. Per the germline V gene, CDR1 is SQVTM and CDR2 is ANQGSEA. The CDR3 contains 15 residues. For the CDR3, the DNA is TGCAGCGCCGTCCCTGAAGACAGGCCGACAGATACGCAGTATTTT. Protein sequence: CSAVPEDRPTDTQYF.

This clonotype has just a few counts. DNA of the CDR3: TGTGCCAGCAGCTTAGGTAGCTGGACGCTCTATGGCTACACCTTC. This codes for CASSLGSWTLYGYTF. The genes are TRBV7-2 and TRBJ1-2; D is ambiguous. V lost 1 base, J lost 4 bases, and 13 bases lay in between. The CDR3 length is 15 residues. Germline CDR1 SGHTA, CDR2 FQGNSA.

This clonotype was observed a few times. V usage is TRBV3-1 and J usage is TRBJ2-1, with D uncertain. V lost 2 bases, J lost 12 bases, and 23 bases lay in between. Germline loops: CDR1 LGHDT, CDR2 YNNKEL (reference sequence). The CDR3 length is 16 residues. The CDR3 coding sequence is TGTGCCAGCAGCCAAAGAGGTAGTCTAGAACACGAAGGGCAGTTCTTC. Protein sequence: CASSQRGSLEHEGQFF.

This clonotype was counted a few times. The chain links TRBV12-3 or TRBV12-4 to TRBJ2-7; D remains ambiguous. The CDR3 runs to 11 residues. Between the trimmed V and J ends, which lost 1 base and 8 bases, there was a span of 6 bases. The CDR3 DNA sequence: TGTGCCAGCAGTTTAGGGGTAAAGCAGTACTTC. Translated, it gives CASSLGVKQYF.

This chain joins TRBV20-1 and TRBJ1-4; D is unresolved. This CDR3 contains 15 residues. Trimming took off 3 bases at V and 7 bases at J, with 18 bases between the two ends. Germline V CDR1 and CDR2: DFQATT, SNEGSKA (reference sequence). CDR3 nucleotide sequence: TGCAGTGCTAGGGGCCCCACGAGGGTACGTGAAAAACTGTTTTTT. Translation gives CSARGPTRVREKLFF.

This clonotype appeared a few times. V gene TRBV10-3 combines with J gene TRBJ2-3; D is unclear. V dropped 3 bases and J dropped 2 bases, with 9 bases sitting between them. The CDR3 is 14 amino acids. Germline loops: CDR1 ENHRY, CDR2 SYGVKD. CDR3 in DNA: TGTGCCATCAGTGACCACACCAACACAGATACGCAGTATTTT. This translates into CAISDHTNTDTQYF.

The V call is TRBV20-1, the J call TRBJ2-2; a weak D match, TRBD1 (6 bases). V gave up 2 bases and J gave up 0 bases, with 7 bases separating them. The germline gives CDR1 DFQATT, CDR2 SNEGSKA (reference sequence). This CDR3 has 14 residues. Here the CDR3 reads CSARYRANTGELFF. The CDR3 DNA reads as TGCAGTGCTAGATACAGGGCGAACACCGGGGAGCTGTTTTTT.

This clonotype was seen a handful of times. The chain combines TRBV27 with TRBJ1-4; unclear D gene. V lost 2 bases and J 3 bases, leaving 16 bases between the germline ends. Germline lookup yields CDR1 MNHEY and CDR2 SMNVEV (reference sequence). The CDR3 has 17 residues. The CDR3 region is CASSLNPRSGSNEKLFF. The DNA for the CDR3 is TGTGCCAGCAGTTTAAATCCCCGCTCCGGTTCTAATGAAAAACTGTTTTTT.

This clonotype turned up a few times. V usage is TRBV14 and J usage is TRBJ1-4; D call uncertain. There are 16 residues in the CDR3. V lost 1 base, J lost 0 bases, and 9 bases lay in between. Germline V lookup: CDR1 SGHDN, CDR2 FVKESK. The CDR3 DNA reads TGTGCCAGCAGCCAAGCTCGAGGAGCAACTAATGAAAAACTGTTTTTT. Amino acids: CASSQARGATNEKLFF. The full variable domain, rest sourced from reference TRBV14 and TRBJ1-4, is EAGVTQFPSHSVIEKGQTVTLRCDPISGHDNLYWYRRVMGKEIKFLLHFVKESKQDESGMPNNRFLAERTGGTYSTLKVQPAELEDSGVYFCASSQARGATNEKLFFGSGTQLSVL.

This clonotype was picked up a small number of times. V gene TRBV5-1 combines with J gene TRBJ2-5, with TRBD2 identical over 8 bases. This CDR3 spans 16 amino acids. The V segment lost 6 bases and the J segment 2 bases; nucleotides outside the gene matches: 12. Per germline, CDR1 SGHRS and CDR2 YFSETQ. The CDR3 sequence: CASTLQTSGQQETQYF. The CDR3 bases are TGCGCCAGCACTCTTCAAACTAGCGGACAACAAGAGACCCAGTACTTC.

This clonotype has ten or more counts. The chain carries TRBV14 and TRBJ2-2; 7 nucleotides match TRBD2. The V and J ends lost 4 bases and 4 bases, in that order; junction bases with no gene match: 3. This CDR3 has 14 amino acids. Germline V gene data show CDR1 as SGHDN and CDR2 as FVKESK. The CDR3 DNA reads as TGTGCCAGCAGCCGAGCGGGGAGCACCGGGGAGCTGTTTTTT. Translating gives CASSRAGSTGELFF.

In its sample, this clonotype was seen a few times. This rearrangement joins TRBV6-5 to TRBJ2-4; D might be TRBD1 (5 bases). The CDR3 totals 15 residues. V was shortened by 6 bases and J by 0 bases, with 12 bases between the two germline ends. Germline loops: CDR1 MNHEY, CDR2 SVGAGI. CDR3 protein: CASRPSTVAKNIQYF. For the CDR3, the DNA is TGTGCCAGCAGGCCCTCGACAGTAGCCAAAAACATTCAGTACTTC.

This clonotype was found many times. The rearrangement uses TRBV5-1 and TRBJ1-3; the D gene is possibly TRBD1 (6 bases). V lost 10 bases to trimming and J lost 5 bases, with 19 bases between them. Germline V lookup: CDR1 SGHRS, CDR2 YFSETQ. The CDR3 spans 14 residues. The CDR3 region is CAFHPGQWRNTIYF. CDR3 nucleotides: TGCGCCTTCCACCCGGGACAATGGAGAAACACCATATATTTT.

The table lists this clonotype with many counts. J is TRBJ1-4 and V is TRBV9, with 7 bases matching TRBD1. After removal of 4 bases from V and 8 bases from J, the junction contained 8 bases not matched to a gene. This CDR3 comprises 14 residues. Germline assignment: CDR1 SGDLS and CDR2 YYNGEE. DNA for the CDR3: TGTGCCAGCAGCCCGCGACAGGGATCCGAAAAACTGTTTTTT. It yields the protein CASSPRQGSEKLFF.

This clonotype was counted between two and nine times. This chain joins TRBV4-3 and TRBJ1-1; 7 bases agree with TRBD1. The CDR3 covers 14 residues. V gave up 3 bases and J gave up 0 bases; unmatched junction bases: 1. The germline gives CDR1 LGHNA, CDR2 YSLEER. The CDR3 here is CASSQGQLNTEAFF. CDR3 nucleotide sequence: TGCGCCAGCAGCCAGGGACAGCTGAACACTGAAGCTTTCTTT.

This clonotype was recorded at least ten times. V usage is TRBV5-1 and J usage is TRBJ1-1; TRBD1 is a possible D gene (5 bases). This CDR3 has 14 residues. The V gene lost 3 bases and the J gene lost 1 base, with 10 bases spanning the gap. The V gene's germline CDR1 is SGHRS and CDR2 YFSETQ. The CDR3 protein is CASSYDGQNTEAFF. The CDR3 DNA reads as TGCGCCAGCAGCTACGATGGACAGAACACTGAAGCTTTCTTT. Filled out from reference TRBV5-1 and TRBJ1-1, the complete variable domain reads KAGVTQTPRYLIKTRGQQVTLSCSPISGHRSVSWYQQTPGQGLQFLFEYFSETQRNKGNFPGRFSGRQFSNSRSEMNVSTLELGDSALYLCASSYDGQNTEAFFGQGTRLTVV.

J is TRBJ1-3 and V is TRBV9; 8 bases are a match to TRBD1. V shed 4 bases and J 0 bases; nucleotides not matched to a gene: 6. Germline V gene lookup returns CDR1 SGDLS and CDR2 YYNGEE. The CDR3 has 16 residues. CDR3 protein: CASSPRQGYSGNTIYF. The CDR3 DNA sequence: TGTGCCAGCAGCCCCAGACAGGGGTACTCTGGAAACACCATATATTTT.

The chain carries TRBV4-1 and TRBJ2-5; maybe TRBD2 (7 bases). The germline gives CDR1 MGHRA, CDR2 YSYEKL. The V end lost 0 bases, the J end lost 5 bases, and 19 bases lay between the germline ends. The CDR3 consists of 17 residues. In nucleotides, the CDR3 is TGCGCCAGCAGCCAAGAAGGAGGCGGGGGCGGTAAGGAGACCCAGTACTTC. Its protein is CASSQEGGGGGKETQYF.

This clonotype came up many times. The chain is built from TRBV9 and TRBJ1-1; D gene ambiguous. The V gene's germline CDR1 is SGDLS and CDR2 YYNGEE. The V end was cut by 4 bases, the J end by 5 bases, with 15 bases between. The CDR3 extends over 14 amino acids. The CDR3 spells CASSPPAGRTEAFF. As DNA, the CDR3 is TGTGCCAGCAGCCCACCAGCGGGTAGAACTGAAGCTTTCTTT.